This T cell receptor beta chain was sequenced during a study of shared clonotypes between healthy human individuals (dated by TCRdb to 2020 to 2021). Describing the broader study: A couple of women and a few men aged 18 to 49 years were included in the cohort. To estimate repertoire size and how much clonotype sharing occurs between individuals, the study deeply sequenced the blood TCR repertoires of roughly 5 healthy adults. For each donor, CD4 naive and CD4 memory were each run on three plates, CD8 naive on two plates, and CD8 memory on one plate. Each donor's leukapheresis produced roughly between roughly 0.85 and 10 billion PBMCs. Different laboratories and diverse techniques were used to prepare libraries and sequence TCR repertoires, to increase sequencing depth and limit assay-specific biases.

The donors were healthy, HIV-negative adults with no recently reported acute infections or vaccinations. Every donor was a Caucasian adult residing in Nashville, Tennessee, USA. CD4+ T cells were enriched by magnetic negative selection, after which naive cells were positively selected on CD45RA and the negative fraction was taken as the memory subset. Blood was obtained by leukapheresis, after which PBMCs were separated by Ficoll-Histopaque density gradient centrifugation and cryopreserved in liquid nitrogen vapor phase. Purity and quantity of every magnetically sorted T cell population were checked by analytical flow cytometry. From each sorted fraction, genomic DNA was isolated and quantified by UV absorbance on a Nanodrop 2000c. Of note for this clone: Its antigen remains unidentified. Nothing much larger sits one base from this clone, and base qualities are not available.

Using the deep immunoSEQ assay, multiplex PCR amplified TCR CDR3 regions from genomic DNA. Extracted genomic DNA from each cell subset was distributed evenly across all wells of several immunoSEQ 96-well plates, and each plate was treated as a replicate. Each replicate PCR for sorted subsets received around 0.2 ug genomic DNA, equal to tens of thousands of T cell genomes. Purified libraries were measured with a Qubit 3.0 fluorometer, size-checked on a Bioanalyzer 2100, and measured again with the KAPA Library Quantification kit. A separate single-read 150-cycle Illumina NextSeq 550 flow cell was used to sequence each immunoSEQ 96-well plate. As for the authors' bioinformatics: The immunoSEQ output contained only junctional sequences without quality scores, so filtering could not match that applied to full-length reads. Sequences were annotated with PyIR, a Python wrapper for IgBLAST v1.9, and V/J genes and CDR3 were assigned using IMGT germline references. Reads were filtered out if the reads had weak V/J assignments (E-value above 1e-6), no CDR3, stop codons, out-of-frame junctions, or ambiguous translated residues. V3J clonotypes were defined as sequences sharing the same inferred V gene, J gene, and CDR3 amino acid sequence. The percentage overlap between two repertoires was calculated by dividing the number of shared unique clonotypes by the size of the smaller repertoire. Repertoire richness was assessed with RTK rarefaction, the Chao1 estimator, and Recon v2.1 estimates of unobserved clonotypes. Generation probabilities were computed with OLGA for all TCRbeta clonotypes obtained by the gDNA method from four donors. In its TCRdb copy, this immuneACCESS table keeps in-frame sequences only and misses some clones. Where compared with another copy, unresolved V genes explain less than half of these, and the others have no known cause. That table is the source of V, J and clone size, and D and trimming were worked out from the DNA. The sample contains 950,000 to 1,300,000 clones, around 76% of them found a single time. 1.4% of the sample comes from the top ten.

The CDR3 measures 15 amino acids from cysteine to phenylalanine. Only the CDR3 portion is preserved as DNA: 45 bases, with reading frame beginning at the first base. V ends up 4 bases short and J 2 bases short, with an unmatched junction base count of 6. The germline V gene encodes CDR1 SGHNT and CDR2 YYREEE (reference sequence). Findings and caveats that apply to the study as a whole: When four donors were compared, the shared fraction of clonotypes was 5% to 6.5% for naive CD4, 3.5% for naive CD8, roughly 2.5% for memory CD4, and 0.4% for memory CD8. Rarefaction of sorted-subset datasets indicated incomplete sequencing despite the large sequencing depth. Compared with non-shared clonotypes, clonotypes shared by all four sorted-subset donors had higher generation probabilities. Only blood was sampled, and tissue TCR repertoires likely differ from those in blood. Based on pairwise subsampling, the degree of clonotype sharing among donors was expected to be affected by sequencing depth. Because the study included only a small number of donors, the genetic and exposure-history diversity represented was limited. Estimated clonotype richness was generally larger for naive than for memory subsets.

The sequence derives from a man between 18 and 29 years old in good health. Sequencing was carried out using memory CD4+ T cells sorted from blood. Reading the label with the study, this specimen's cell subset or site is: CD45RA-negative fraction. The sequence joins TRBV5-4 to TRBJ2-7, with 10 junctional bases fitting TRBD2. The CDR3 sequence is CASSLRLAGAYEQYF. The nucleotide sequence reads as follows: TGTGCCAGCAGCCTGCGGCTAGCGGGAGCCTACGAGCAGTACTTC.